This T cell receptor beta chain was documented in a study of Ad26.COV2.S vaccination and SARS-CoV-2 variants. Study-wide results and limits: The TCR breadth and depth analyses may have understated or missed part of the total T cell responses. Those who received the vaccine showed greater spike-specific TCR breadth than those given placebo.

Of note for this clone: What it recognizes is unknown.

The table came from immunoSEQ multiplex PCR; TCRdb's copy has only in-frame clones and leaves some out. Here the sample spans fewer than 800,000 clones, about 89% being singletons. Treatment indicated: around 19 received Ad26.COV2.S at low or high dose, single or two shots; roughly 5 received placebo; per-sample allocation not given. Specimens were obtained on day 63 following the first vaccine or placebo injection. The administered vaccine (an Ad26 vector) expressed Wuhan-strain SARS-CoV-2 spike. Per germline, CDR1 GTSNPN and CDR2 SVGIG (reference sequence). V was trimmed by 4 bases and J by 5 bases, leaving 14 bases between them. This CDR3 spans 13 amino acids.

The sequence came from a person between 18 and 65 years old who received the Ad26.COV2.S COVID-19 vaccine or a placebo. The chain is built from TRBV30 and TRBJ1-2, with D tentatively TRBD1 (6 bases). The source was peripheral blood, collected in a trial of Ad26.COV2.S vaccine versus placebo. This chain's CDR3 is CAWNQDRNYGYTF. The CDR3 DNA sequence: TGTGCCTGGAACCAAGACAGGAATTATGGCTACACCTTC.